This TCR beta chain was found in a study of cytomegalovirus exposure and HLA in healthy donors. J was trimmed by 0 bases and V by 7 bases; bases with no gene match: 4. This CDR3 comprises 14 residues. Germline CDR1 is MNHNS and CDR2 is SASEGT. Overall study findings and caveats: Cytomegalovirus association was assigned to approximately 180 TCR beta chains. Reports described diagnosis of cytomegalovirus status by the classifier as highly specific and sensitive. Later analysis found that TCR beta chains associated with HLA were more clonally expanded than other, equally common chains.

Details on this clone: What it recognizes is unknown.

PCR employed 60 Vbeta and 13 Jbeta primers. Using immunoSEQ multiplex PCR, the repertoire was profiled, and TCRdb retains in-frame clones only, with some absent. The data contain 85,000 to 130,000 clones, approximately 68% of them singletons. This clonotype was sampled from a woman younger than 35 in good health and CMV-seropositive. Specimen: PBMCs. The chain couples TRBV6-1 to TRBJ2-5, with 8 bases matching TRBD2. CDR3 protein: CASKALADQETQYF. CDR3 nucleotide sequence: TGTGCCAGCAAAGCACTAGCGGACCAAGAGACCCAGTACTTC.